Below, 26 T cell receptor beta chains from the same sample are listed, as sequenced in a study of T cell repertoires in cytomegalovirus infection (dated by TCRdb to between 2018 and 2021). Sequencing relied on an Illumina HiSeq 1500. TCRdb took the public reads, trimmed them with fastp at Q25, ran MiXCR for clone calling and kept in-frame beta chains. CDR3 protein duplicates are merged, each entry listing the most common genes and DNA. Present in this sample are hundreds of thousands of distinct CDR3 sequences, roughly 35% of which were seen just once. Jointly, the top ten make up around 2.6% of the sample. The sequencing input was PBMCs. These receptors all come from a human donor in good health (CMV status not recorded). Some clones in this sample may be carry-over from other donors' samples.

This clonotype was observed at least ten times. The chain recombines TRBV7-8 with TRBJ1-3, with D maybe TRBD1 (5 bases). The CDR3 loop spans 18 amino acids. Trimming took 8 bases from V and 3 from J, leaving 26 bases between them. Germline CDR1 and CDR2: SGHVS and FQNEAQ. This CDR3 is CASSYRRIDTAGGNTIYF. CDR3 bases: TGTGCCAGCTCCTACAGGCGTATAGATACCGCCGGTGGAAACACCATATATTTT.

There are many counts of this clonotype. V and J are TRBV7-8 and TRBJ2-1; D call uncertain. Germline V lookup: CDR1 SGHVS, CDR2 FQNEAQ. The CDR3 has 13 residues. Trimming removed 7 bases at V and 5 bases at J, with 12 bases between. The CDR3 loop is CASTPEFDNEQFF. The CDR3 DNA is TGTGCCAGCACACCAGAGTTTGACAATGAGCAGTTCTTC.

This rearrangement joins TRBV5-8 to TRBJ1-5, with D unclear. Germline loops: CDR1 SGHTS, CDR2 YDEGEE. This CDR3 is 15 amino acids long. Trimming cost V 3 bases and J 8 bases, with 18 bases left between them. CDR3 in amino acids: CASSSARGGNKPQHF. Here the CDR3 DNA reads TGTGCCAGCAGCTCCGCCCGTGGAGGGAATAAGCCCCAGCATTTT.

V is TRBV20-1 and J is TRBJ2-3; 9 bases are a match to TRBD2. The CDR3 consists of 15 residues. Germline V gives CDR1 DFQATT, CDR2 SNEGSKA (reference sequence). After removal of 3 bases from V and 3 bases from J, the junction contained 7 bases not matched to a gene. The CDR3 nucleotides are TGCAGTGCTAGTACAGTTAGCGGGAGAACAGATACGCAGTATTTT. Translated: CSASTVSGRTDTQYF.

This sequence joins TRBV2 and TRBJ1-5, with TRBD1 matching 10 bases. Trimming at V came to 3 bases and at J to 5 bases, leaving 16 bases not matched to a gene. Germline V CDR1 and CDR2: SNHLY, FYNNEI. This CDR3 comprises 19 residues. DNA for the CDR3: TGTGCCAGCAGTGACGACCGGGACAGGGGAAGGCGAGCAGATCAGCCCCAGCATTTT. Encoded protein: CASSDDRDRGRRADQPQHF.

This clonotype was counted between two and nine times. The chain is built from TRBV20-1 and TRBJ1-5; no reliable D call. The germline gives CDR1 DFQATT, CDR2 SNEGSKA (reference sequence). This CDR3 has 14 amino acids. Trimming took off 0 bases at V and 3 bases at J, with 9 bases between the two ends. The CDR3 region is CSARDVLLNQPQHF. The CDR3 nucleotides read TGCAGTGCTAGAGATGTCCTCCTCAATCAGCCCCAGCATTTT.

In its sample, this clonotype was seen a few times. The CDR3 DNA sequence: TGTGCCAGCAGCTTAAGTTCAGGGAGGAACACTGAAGCTTTCTTT. Translation: CASSLSSGRNTEAFF. The chain carries TRBV7-6 and TRBJ1-1; a possible D gene is TRBD1 (5 bases). The CDR3 runs 15 residues. The V end was cut by 2 bases, the J end by 1 base, with 11 bases between. Germline assignment: CDR1 SGHVS and CDR2 FNYEAQ.

This clonotype was observed a handful of times. The V call is TRBV15, the J call TRBJ2-1; 11 positions agree with TRBD2. V lost 3 bases and J lost 6; bases outside the gene matches: 1. Germline V CDR1 and CDR2: LNHNV, YYDKDF (reference sequence). The length of the CDR3 is 14 residues. Here the CDR3 reads CATSSGTSGNEQFF. The DNA of the CDR3 is TGTGCCACCAGCAGTGGGACTAGCGGCAATGAGCAGTTCTTC. Full variable domain (remainder filled in from reference TRBV15 and TRBJ2-1): DAMVIQNPRYQVTQFGKPVTLSCSQTLNHNVMYWYQQKSSQAPKLLFHYYDKDFNNEADTPDNFQSRRPNTSFCFLDIRSPGLGDTAMYLCATSSGTSGNEQFFGPGTRLTVL.

The chain has TRBV12-3 or TRBV12-4 and TRBJ2-7; 7 positions agree with TRBD1. The CDR3 covers 13 residues. Trimming removed 5 bases from V and 4 bases from J; junction bases left unmatched: 5. CDR3 sequence reads: CASSPPGQYEQYF. The DNA of the CDR3 is TGTGCCAGCAGTCCACCGGGACAGTACGAGCAGTACTTC.

V usage is TRBV27 and J usage is TRBJ1-5; maybe TRBD1 (6 bases). The CDR3 has 18 residues. V shed 5 bases and J shed 0 bases, with 20 bases lying between them. The germline V gene has CDR1 MNHEY and CDR2 SMNVEV (reference sequence). The DNA of the CDR3 is TGTGCCAGCAGTCCACGGACAGCGCGTCTTAATAGCAATCAGCCCCAGCATTTT. This encodes CASSPRTARLNSNQPQHF.

In the case of this clonotype: The final CDR3 position lacks the conserved phenylalanine or tryptophan, pointing to a likely read error. The chain uses TRBV5-8 and TRBJ2-5; the match to TRBD2 covers 8 bases. Germline assignment: CDR1 SGHTS and CDR2 YDEGEE. V lost 3 bases and J lost 5; bases outside the gene matches: 9. This CDR3 comprises 15 residues. The CDR3 region is CASSSGGRTGETQYL. CDR3 nucleotides: TGTGCCAGCAGCTCCGGCGGGAGGACCGGGGAGACCCAGTACTTA.

A note on this clonotype: This CDR3 fails to terminate in the conserved phenylalanine or tryptophan, so it likely reflects a read error. V usage is TRBV27 and J usage is TRBJ2-1; no clear D. The CDR3 length is 13 residues. Germline V gene lookup returns CDR1 MNHEY and CDR2 SMNVEV (reference sequence). The DNA of the CDR3 is TGCGCCAGCAGTTCAGGTTTCCACAATGAGCAGTTCTTA. Translating gives CASSSGFHNEQFL.

This clonotype was found many times. The rearrangement links TRBV4-2 to TRBJ1-4; D possibly corresponds to TRBD1 (5 bases). V gave up 4 bases and J gave up 0 bases, with 18 bases separating them. This CDR3 comprises 18 residues. Germline V lookup: CDR1 LGHNA, CDR2 YNFKEQ. CDR3: CASSPRGDWGTTNEKLFF. The CDR3, as DNA: TGTGCCAGCAGCCCTCGGGGGGATTGGGGAACAACTAATGAAAAACTGTTTTTT.

The sample holds a few counts of this clonotype. The genes are TRBV7-2 and TRBJ1-2, with D hard to call. Deletions cut 3 bases from V and 2 bases from J, with 10 bases between. In germline, CDR1 is SGHTA, CDR2 FQGNSA. CDR3 size: 14 residues. CDR3 coding DNA: TGTGCCAGCAGCTTTCATAGGCAGAACTATGGCTACACCTTC. Translation gives CASSFHRQNYGYTF.

The J gene is TRBJ1-1, the V gene TRBV3-1; the D is unclear. Germline CDR1 and CDR2: LGHDT and YNNKEL (reference sequence). Trimming cost V 4 bases and J 3 bases, with 15 bases left between them. The CDR3 runs to 15 residues. The CDR3 region is CASSPTLPGDTEAFF. The CDR3 region has the DNA TGTGCCAGCAGCCCTACGCTTCCCGGGGACACTGAAGCTTTCTTT.

The chain recombines TRBV6-2 or TRBV6-3 with TRBJ1-1; the D is unclear. Germline V gives CDR1 MNHEY, CDR2 SVGEGT. The CDR3 sequence is 13 residues long. Trimming removed 6 bases at V and 4 bases at J, with 12 bases between. In nucleotides, the CDR3 is TGTGCCAGCAGCCGCGCGGAAGGCACTGAAGCTTTCTTT. Translation: CASSRAEGTEAFF.

This clonotype came up a few times. The chain is built from TRBV6-1 and TRBJ1-5; D remains unclear. V gave up 3 bases and J gave up 5 bases, with 5 bases separating them. CDR3 length: 12 residues. Germline CDR1 is MNHNS and CDR2 is SASEGT. CDR3 DNA: TGTGCCAGCAGTGACGGGGATCAGCCCCAGCATTTT. Encoded protein: CASSDGDQPQHF.

The table lists this clonotype with many counts. This sequence joins TRBV11-2 and TRBJ2-1; TRBD2 aligns across 10 bases. Trimming at V came to 7 bases and at J to 4 bases, leaving 4 bases not matched to a gene. Germline values: CDR1 SGHAT, CDR2 FQNNGV. CDR3 length: 14 amino acids. CDR3 nucleotide sequence: TGTGCCAGCATGAAGCGGGGGGGTTACAATGAGCAGTTCTTC. The encoded protein is CASMKRGGYNEQFF. The variable domain in full, with the rest retrieved from reference TRBV11-2 and TRBJ2-1, is EAGVAQSPRYKIIEKRQSVAFWCNPISGHATLYWYQQILGQGPKLLIQFQNNGVVDDSQLPKDRFSAERLKGVDSTLKIQPAKLEDSAVYLCASMKRGGYNEQFFGPGTRLTVL.

The chain carries TRBV27 and TRBJ2-1; D possibly corresponds to TRBD2 (5 bases). Per germline, CDR1 MNHEY and CDR2 SMNVEV (reference sequence). Trimming cost V 2 bases and J 2 bases, with 7 bases left between them. The CDR3 has 14 residues. The CDR3 DNA reads as TGTGCCAGCAGTTTACGGGGTACCTACAATGAGCAGTTCTTC. Residues: CASSLRGTYNEQFF.

V gene TRBV5-1 combines with J gene TRBJ2-5, with D hard to call. This CDR3 spans 14 amino acids. The V end was cut by 0 bases, the J end by 5 bases, with 11 bases between. Germline loops: CDR1 SGHRS, CDR2 YFSETQ. CDR3 region: CASSLVGSKETQYF. DNA of the CDR3: TGCGCCAGCAGCTTGGTGGGGTCGAAGGAGACCCAGTACTTC.

This clonotype was seen a handful of times. V is TRBV10-3 and J is TRBJ2-1, with D possibly called TRBD1 or TRBD2 (6 bases each). The CDR3 totals 16 residues. CDR1 ENHRY and CDR2 SYGVKD come from the germline V gene. V was clipped by 2 bases and J by 7 bases, with 18 bases between them. The CDR3 is CAISERLGGLGNEQFF. The CDR3 DNA reads as TGTGCCATCAGTGAGAGATTAGGGGGGCTCGGGAATGAGCAGTTCTTC.

The chain links TRBV28 to TRBJ1-5; unclear D gene. Deletions cut 6 bases from V and 1 base from J, with 13 bases between. Germline V gene sequence: CDR1 MDHEN, CDR2 SYDVKM. The CDR3 has 15 residues. The CDR3 loop is CASSRRVLSNQPQHF. In DNA form, the CDR3 reads TGTGCCAGCAGCCGTCGGGTTTTGAGCAATCAGCCCCAGCATTTT.

The chain carries TRBV7-9 and TRBJ1-3; D is possibly TRBD1 (6 bases). This CDR3 contains 15 residues. V was shortened by 1 base and J by 4 bases, with 11 bases between the two germline ends. The germline V gene has CDR1 SEHNR and CDR2 FQNEAQ (reference sequence). The CDR3 is CASSLEIGTGNTIYF. DNA for the CDR3: TGTGCCAGCAGCTTAGAGATAGGGACAGGAAACACCATATATTTT.

This clonotype was recorded a few times. The rearrangement joins TRBV7-3 to TRBJ2-3, with 12 bases that match TRBD2. Germline V gene data show CDR1 as SGHTA and CDR2 as FQGTGA. Unmatched junction bases numbered 6, after V lost 5 bases and J lost 3 bases. This CDR3 contains 16 residues. CDR3 DNA: TGTGCCAGCAGCCTGACTAGCGGGGGAGGTACAGATACGCAGTATTTT. Protein sequence: CASSLTSGGGTDTQYF.

This clonotype was detected only a few times. This rearrangement joins TRBV7-2 to TRBJ1-1, with D possibly TRBD1 on 6 matching bases. The CDR3 spans 14 residues. Trimming pared 5 bases from V and 5 bases from J, leaving 15 bases between. Germline-derived CDR1 and CDR2 are SGHTA and FQGNSA. CDR3 DNA: TGTGCCAGCAGCCCACAGGGAAGGAAAACTGAAGCTTTCTTT. Amino acid sequence: CASSPQGRKTEAFF. Supplemented by reference TRBV7-2 and TRBJ1-1, the full variable domain reads GAGVSQSPSNKVTEKGKDVELRCDPISGHTALYWYRQSLGQGLEFLIYFQGNSAPDKSGLPSDRFSAERTGGSVSTLTIQRTQQEDSAVYLCASSPQGRKTEAFFGQGTRLTVV.

With regard to this clonotype: At one boundary the junction diverges from the germline segment, which might be a read error. V and J are TRBV28 and TRBJ1-5; TRBD1 aligns across 8 bases. This CDR3 spans 15 amino acids. The germline V gene encodes CDR1 MDHEN and CDR2 SYDVKM. The DNA of the CDR3 is TGTGCCAGCAGTCTCCTCCCAGGACAGGGACAGCCCCCGCATTTT. The encoded protein is CASSLLPGQGQPPHF.